What follows describes a single TCR beta chain. Its antigen is undetermined. This record belongs to a study of cytomegalovirus exposure and HLA in healthy donors. Study conclusions and caveats: Excluded were some V segments that proved indistinguishable, including TRBV6-2 and TRBV6-3.

The CDR3 contains 13 residues. Germline V gene sequence: CDR1 MDHEN, CDR2 SYDVKM. Researchers ran the PCR with 60 Vbeta and 13 Jbeta primers. This table comes from immunoSEQ multiplex PCR, and its TCRdb copy is limited to in-frame clones, with some not included. This sample has more than 95,000 clones, with 83% found just once. This sequence originates from a woman between 35 and 50 years old in good health and CMV-seropositive. The material sequenced was PBMCs. The genes are TRBV28 and TRBJ2-7, with D possibly being TRBD1 (5 bases). CDR3 in amino acids: CAGLRGTAYEQYF. The DNA for the CDR3 is TGTGCAGGCTTAAGGGGCACGGCCTACGAGCAGTACTTC.